The rows below give T cell receptor beta chains drawn from one sample of a study of T cell changes during pregnancy in multiple sclerosis. Repertoires were generated with immunoSEQ multiplex PCR, while TCRdb's copy carries only in-frame clones and drops some. The sample gives just over 20,000 clones, about 87% of which show up once; less than 6.5% is in the top ten. The sample in question was CD8+ T cells from peripheral blood mononuclear cells, obtained in the second trimester of pregnancy. Source of these receptors: a female donor in good health, enrolled as a control in a pregnancy study. Each CDR3 is given with its conserved first and last residue. The D gene is left open where the match is weak. Expanded clones are given a class, and other clones once, few, many or no size at all.

D gene	J gene	clone size	V gene	CDR3 protein	CDR3 DNA
NA	TRBJ1-2	NA	TRBV5-1	CASSLAGGNGYTF	TGCGCCAGCAGCTTGGCTGGGGGCAATGGCTACACCTTC
NA	TRBJ1-4	NA	TRBV28	CASSFSNEKLFF	TGTGCCAGCAGTTTCAGTAATGAAAAACTGTTTTTT
NA	TRBJ2-3	few	TRBV7-6	CASSSNTDTQYF	TGTGCCAGCAGCTCTAACACAGATACGCAGTATTTT
TRBD2	TRBJ2-1	NA	TRBV9	CASSVLAGRNNEQFF	TGTGCCAGCAGTGTACTAGCGGGAAGGAACAATGAGCAGTTCTTC
NA	TRBJ1-1	NA	TRBV7-9	CASRPQGNTEAFF	TGTGCCAGCAGACCTCAGGGTAACACTGAAGCTTTCTTT
TRBD2	TRBJ2-1	NA	TRBV7-8	CASSSTGTSGYNEQFF	TGTGCCAGCAGCTCGACCGGGACTAGCGGGTACAATGAGCAGTTCTTC
NA	TRBJ1-5	NA	TRBV2	CASRYSIYVNQPQHF	TGTGCCAGCAGATATTCTATATACGTCAATCAGCCCCAGCATTTT
NA	TRBJ1-1	NA	TRBV2	CASSEAGVTEAFF	TGTGCCAGCAGTGAGGCAGGGGTCACTGAAGCTTTCTTT
NA	TRBJ1-4	NA	TRBV15	CATSTGDEKLFF	TGTGCCACCAGCACGGGTGATGAAAAACTGTTTTTT
NA	TRBJ1-4	once	TRBV14	CASSQVGGTNEKLFF	TGTGCCAGCAGCCAAGTAGGCGGGACTAATGAAAAACTGTTTTTT
TRBD2	TRBJ2-5	NA	TRBV4-2	CASSQTPGTSGSRGETQYF	TGTGCCAGCAGCCAGACCCCTGGGACTAGCGGGAGCCGGGGGGAGACCCAGTACTTC
NA	TRBJ1-5	NA	TRBV13	CASSLGARNQPQHF	TGTGCCAGCAGCTTAGGGGCACGCAATCAGCCCCAGCATTTT
TRBD2	TRBJ2-2	NA	TRBV6-1	CASSVRAGGTGELFF	TGTGCCAGCAGTGTTAGGGCGGGGGGCACCGGGGAGCTGTTTTTT
NA	TRBJ2-1	NA	TRBV11-2	CASSIGQVAGSEQFF	TGTGCCAGCAGCATTGGGCAAGTCGCGGGGAGTGAGCAGTTCTTC
NA	TRBJ1-5	NA	TRBV27	CASSLGRNQPQHF	TGTGCCAGCAGTTTAGGCAGAAATCAGCCCCAGCATTTT
TRBD1	TRBJ1-5	NA	TRBV6-1	CASSESGGTRQPQHF	TGTGCCAGCAGTGAATCAGGGGGTACTCGTCAGCCCCAGCATTTT
NA	TRBJ2-6	NA	TRBV4-2	CASSVQGTSGANVLTF	TGTGCCAGCAGCGTGCAGGGTACCTCTGGGGCCAACGTCCTGACTTTC
NA	TRBJ2-2	NA	TRBV6-5	CASRPGGSTGELFF	TGTGCCAGCCGCCCCGGAGGGAGCACCGGGGAGCTGTTTTTT
NA	TRBJ1-5	NA	TRBV2	CASSGGGYQPQHF	TGTGCCAGCAGTGGGGGGGGTTATCAGCCCCAGCATTTT
TRBD2	TRBJ2-1	NA	TRBV7-9	CASTPPGLAGSPGNEQFF	TGTGCCAGCACCCCCCCGGGACTAGCGGGTTCCCCGGGGAATGAGCAGTTCTTC
NA	TRBJ1-1	once	TRBV4-3	CASSPDNVFTEAFF	TGCGCCAGCAGCCCGGACAATGTGTTTACTGAAGCTTTCTTT
TRBD2	TRBJ2-1	NA	TRBV15	CATSRDLSVSGGASYNEQFF	TGTGCCACCAGCAGAGATCTTTCGGTTAGCGGGGGGGCCTCCTACAATGAGCAGTTCTTC
TRBD1	TRBJ1-4	NA	TRBV29-1	CSVVDRGGEKLFF	TGCAGCGTTGTGGACAGGGGAGGCGAAAAACTGTTTTTT